These 31 T cell receptor beta chains were all obtained from the same sample, sequenced in a study of T cell changes during pregnancy in multiple sclerosis. Assay: immunoSEQ multiplex PCR; the TCRdb copy retains only in-frame clones and omits some. The profile shows about 120,000 clones, approximately 93% of them singletons. The sequencing here drew on peripheral blood, taken before pregnancy. These receptors all come from a female donor with multiple sclerosis, enrolled in a pregnancy study.

The V gene is TRBV19, the J gene TRBJ1-1; possible D gene TRBD1, 5 bases. CDR1 is LNHDA, CDR2 SQIVND, per germline (reference sequence). V was shortened by 4 bases and J by 5 bases, with 11 bases between the two germline ends. CDR3 length equals 13 residues. The CDR3 DNA reads TGTGCCAGTAGTAACAGGAGAGGAACTGAAGCTTTCTTT. Translation: CASSNRRGTEAFF.

The chain carries TRBV10-1 and TRBJ1-1; D remains ambiguous. Germline-derived CDR1 and CDR2 are WNHNN and SYGVQD (reference sequence). V was cut by 6 bases and J by 0 bases, with 8 bases left in between. The CDR3 contains 13 residues. CDR3 nucleotides: TGCGCCAGCAGCGAGGGCCTGAACACTGAAGCTTTCTTT. Translated, it gives CASSEGLNTEAFF.

The V call is TRBV10-3, the J call TRBJ1-2; D is uncertain. From germline, CDR1 is ENHRY and CDR2 SYGVKD. The CDR3 contains 13 residues. Trimming removed 5 bases from V and 5 bases from J, with 12 bases in between. The CDR3 sequence: CAISYDGGYGYTF. CDR3 DNA sequence: TGTGCCATCAGTTATGACGGAGGATATGGCTACACCTTC.

This clone was seen only once. This chain links TRBV29-1 with TRBJ1-2; D is ambiguous. Per germline, CDR1 SQVTM and CDR2 ANQGSEA. The CDR3 contains 10 residues. V lost 5 bases and J 8 bases, leaving 9 bases between the germline ends. Written as DNA, the CDR3 is TGCAGCGTTTACAGTGGGGGCTACACCTTC. It codes for CSVYSGGYTF.

The chain links TRBV6-7 to TRBJ1-2, with 9 bases aligning to TRBD1. TRBV6-7 is known as an ORF, though its function is uncertain. The CDR3 loop spans 23 amino acids. The V and J ends lost 0 bases and 4 bases, in that order; junction bases with no gene match: 27. The CDR3, as DNA: TGTGCCAGCAGTTACTCGGAGGAGTTCAGGGTAAATTCGGGGACAGGGTACTCCTATGGCTACACCTTC. Protein: CASSYSEEFRVNSGTGYSYGYTF.

The CDR3 region has the DNA TGTGCCACCTCACAGGGGAACAATCAGCCCCAGCATTTT. Its protein is CATSQGNNQPQHF. The chain has TRBV19 and TRBJ1-5, with 7 bases lining up with TRBD1. CDR3 length: 13 residues. The germline V gene encodes CDR1 LNHDA and CDR2 SQIVND (reference sequence). V gave up 10 bases and J gave up 3 bases; unmatched junction bases: 6.

The rearrangement uses TRBV7-8 and TRBJ2-7, with 7 bases fitting TRBD2. This CDR3 contains 15 residues. The germline gives CDR1 SGHVS, CDR2 FQNEAQ. J lost 3 bases, V lost 7 bases, and 12 bases had no gene match. The CDR3, as DNA: TGTGCCAGCACCCCCACCCGGGACTATGTCTACGAGCAGTACTTC. The encoded protein is CASTPTRDYVYEQYF. Full variable domain (missing parts from reference TRBV7-8 and TRBJ2-7): GAGVSQSPRYKVAKRGQDVALRCDPISGHVSLFWYQQALGQGPEFLTYFQNEAQLDKSGLPSDRFFAERPEGSVSTLKIQRTQQEDSAVYLCASTPTRDYVYEQYFGPGTRLTVT.

The V call is TRBV6-1, the J call TRBJ2-1; maybe TRBD2 (5 bases). With 9 bases removed from V and 7 bases from J, the gap between germline ends came to 10 bases. From germline, CDR1 is MNHNS and CDR2 SASEGT. This CDR3 spans 11 amino acids. Here the CDR3 reads CASSRGNEQFF. The CDR3 coding sequence is TGTGCCAGTTCCCGGGGAAATGAGCAGTTCTTC.

The chain combines TRBV2 with TRBJ2-7; 9 bases map to TRBD1. The CDR3 is 14 amino acids. J was trimmed by 0 bases and V by 8 bases; bases with no gene match: 5. Per germline, CDR1 SNHLY and CDR2 FYNNEI. The CDR3 DNA is TGTGCCAGCGCTCGGGACAGGGACTCCTACGAGCAGTACTTC. Translating gives CASARDRDSYEQYF.

This chain uses TRBV10-3 with TRBJ1-6; TRBD1 is a possible D gene (6 bases). Trimming took off 10 bases at V and 9 bases at J, with 22 bases between the two ends. Per the germline V gene, CDR1 is ENHRY and CDR2 is SYGVKD. This CDR3 has 15 amino acids. The CDR3 is CASSQRQAASSPLHF. The CDR3 region has the DNA TGTGCCAGCAGCCAGAGACAGGCAGCGAGTTCACCCCTCCACTTT.

The chain recombines TRBV7-9 with TRBJ1-2, with 8 bases aligning to TRBD1. The CDR3 spans 13 residues. CDR1 is SEHNR, CDR2 FQNEAQ, per germline (reference sequence). With V trimmed by 2 bases and J by 7 bases, 3 bases remained unmatched. The CDR3 here is CASSLSRGLGYTF. CDR3 nucleotides: TGTGCCAGCAGCTTATCCAGGGGGCTTGGCTACACCTTC.

The chain has TRBV5-1 and TRBJ2-7; a possible D gene is TRBD2 (5 bases). Germline V gene data show CDR1 as SGHRS and CDR2 as YFSETQ. CDR3 length: 15 residues. Trimming left V 0 bases short and J 2 bases short, with 12 bases between. The CDR3 loop reads CASSLGVGGPYEQYF. CDR3 DNA sequence: TGCGCCAGCAGCTTGGGTGTAGGAGGACCCTACGAGCAGTACTTC.

The genes are TRBV7-2 and TRBJ2-5; TRBD2 matches 13 bases. V lost 4 bases and J lost 8; bases outside the gene matches: 10. This CDR3 contains 16 residues. Germline-derived CDR1 and CDR2 are SGHTA and FQGNSA. The CDR3 sequence is CASSSLLAGGPVTQYF. The CDR3 DNA follows: TGTGCCAGCAGCTCCTTACTAGCGGGAGGGCCCGTTACCCAGTACTTC.

The rearrangement uses TRBV2 and TRBJ1-2; tentatively, D is TRBD1 (5 bases). V gave up 8 bases and J gave up 9 bases, with 13 bases separating them. CDR1 and CDR2 from the germline V gene are SNHLY and FYNNEI. The CDR3 length is 11 residues. This chain's CDR3 is CASHRSWSYTF. CDR3 nucleotides: TGTGCCAGCCACAGGAGCTGGAGCTACACCTTC. Drawing the rest from reference TRBV2 and TRBJ1-2, the complete variable domain is EPEVTQTPSHQVTQMGQEVILRCVPISNHLYFYWYRQILGQKVEFLVSFYNNEISEKSEIFDDQFSVERPDGSNFTLKIRSTKLEDSAMYFCASHRSWSYTFGSGTRLTVV.

The gene calls are TRBV29-1 and TRBJ1-2; D uncertain. Per germline, CDR1 SQVTM and CDR2 ANQGSEA. Trimming shortened V by 5 bases and J by 2 bases, and 9 bases separated the two germline ends. The CDR3 spans 12 residues. The CDR3 sequence is CSVFGLNYGYTF. CDR3 in DNA: TGCAGCGTTTTTGGGCTCAACTATGGCTACACCTTC.

CDR3 protein: CASTIQGAWGIEQYF. CDR3 coding DNA: TGTGCCAGCACGATACAGGGGGCTTGGGGTATCGAGCAGTACTTC. The rearrangement joins TRBV6-1 to TRBJ2-7, with 9 bases fitting TRBD1. Germline V gene sequence: CDR1 MNHNS, CDR2 SASEGT. Unmatched junction bases numbered 13, after V lost 7 bases and J lost 6 bases. The CDR3 length is 15 residues.

The rearrangement links TRBV6-1 to TRBJ1-1, with 9 bases fitting TRBD1. The CDR3 length is 13 residues. Unmatched junction bases numbered 3, after V lost 6 bases and J lost 4 bases. Per germline, CDR1 MNHNS and CDR2 SASEGT. This CDR3 reads CASRGTGFTEAFF. CDR3 nucleotide sequence: TGTGCCAGCAGGGGGACAGGGTTCACTGAAGCTTTCTTT.

V gene TRBV28 combines with J gene TRBJ1-5; D unresolved. Trimming removed 2 bases at V and 0 bases at J, with 17 bases between. The germline CDR1 and CDR2 sequences are MDHEN and SYDVKM. The CDR3 covers 18 residues. The CDR3 DNA reads as TGTGCCAGCAGTTTAATGGCAGATCCCGTTTATAGCAATCAGCCCCAGCATTTT. Translated, it gives CASSLMADPVYSNQPQHF.

This clone was counted a few times. This sequence joins TRBV19 and TRBJ2-2, with D uncertain. Between the trimmed V and J ends, which lost 6 bases and 4 bases, there was a span of 9 bases. Germline lookup yields CDR1 LNHDA and CDR2 SQIVND (reference sequence). CDR3 length: 13 residues. The CDR3 reads CASSPPITGELFF. The CDR3 bases are TGTGCCAGTAGCCCCCCTATCACCGGGGAGCTGTTTTTT. The full variable domain, its missing parts supplied by reference TRBV19 and TRBJ2-2, is DGGITQSPKYLFRKEGQNVTLSCEQNLNHDAMYWYRQDPGQGLRLIYYSQIVNDFQKGDIAEGYSVSREKKESFPLTVTSAQKNPTAFYLCASSPPITGELFFGEGSRLTVL.

The J gene is TRBJ2-5, the V gene TRBV2; TRBD1 might be the D (5 bases). CDR3 size: 14 residues. The germline gives CDR1 SNHLY, CDR2 FYNNEI. The V gene lost 4 bases and the J gene lost 2 bases, with 11 bases spanning the gap. CDR3 DNA: TGTGCCAGCAGTGGACAGACTGGGCAAGAGACCCAGTACTTC. Its translation: CASSGQTGQETQYF.

In this sample, this clone turned up once. This chain links TRBV6-1 with TRBJ1-4; possibly TRBD1 for D (5 bases). From germline, CDR1 is MNHNS and CDR2 SASEGT. V gave up 9 bases and J gave up 4 bases, with 15 bases separating them. The CDR3 has 14 amino acids. CDR3 protein: CASQGGDGNEKLFF. As DNA, the CDR3 is TGTGCCAGTCAAGGAGGGGACGGTAATGAAAAACTGTTTTTT.

The count of this clone is one. V usage is TRBV7-3 and J usage is TRBJ1-1, with D unclear. The CDR3 covers 13 residues. V was trimmed by 5 bases and J by 3 bases, leaving 10 bases between them. CDR1 is SGHTA, CDR2 FQGTGA, per germline. For the CDR3, the DNA is TGTGCCAGCAGCAAAGTCGAGGACACTGAAGCTTTCTTT. Translated: CASSKVEDTEAFF. The full variable domain, completed using reference TRBV7-3 and TRBJ1-1, is GAGVSQTPSNKVTEKGKYVELRCDPISGHTALYWYRQSLGQGPEFLIYFQGTGAADDSGLPNDRFFAVRPEGSVSTLKIQRTERGDSAVYLCASSKVEDTEAFFGQGTRLTVV.

The chain joins TRBV5-1 to TRBJ1-2, with D tentatively TRBD1 (6 bases). The CDR3 sequence is 15 residues long. In germline, CDR1 is SGHRS, CDR2 YFSETQ. V was shortened by 5 bases and J by 1 base, with 15 bases between the two germline ends. CDR3 nucleotide sequence: TGCGCCAGCAGAAAAATAGCAGGGGATAACTATGGCTACACCTTC. The encoded protein is CASRKIAGDNYGYTF.

V usage is TRBV7-2 and J usage is TRBJ1-1; D might be TRBD1 (6 bases). CDR3 length: 13 amino acids. The V gene lost 6 bases and the J gene lost 4 bases, with 12 bases spanning the gap. Germline V gives CDR1 SGHTA, CDR2 FQGNSA. CDR3 nucleotides: TGTGCCAGCAGGCTTCAGGGGTTCACTGAAGCTTTCTTT. Residues: CASRLQGFTEAFF.

The chain recombines TRBV30 with TRBJ1-6, with 7 bases aligning to TRBD1. V dropped 1 base and J dropped 5; count of bases not matched to a gene: 2. The CDR3 extends over 14 amino acids. The germline CDR1 and CDR2 sequences are GTSNPN and SVGIG (reference sequence). The CDR3 loop reads CAWSGQGNNSPLHF. CDR3 in DNA: TGTGCCTGGAGTGGACAGGGCAATAATTCACCCCTCCACTTT.

This chain links TRBV9 with TRBJ2-7, with 7 bases matching TRBD2. CDR3 size: 15 residues. J gave up 3 bases and V 0 bases, and 6 bases lay outside the gene matches. From germline, CDR1 is SGDLS and CDR2 YYNGEE. The CDR3 here is CASSVGGGGFYEQYF. The CDR3 bases are TGTGCCAGCAGCGTAGGGGGGGGAGGTTTCTACGAGCAGTACTTC.

This chain uses TRBV5-1 with TRBJ1-1; 10 nucleotides match TRBD1. Germline V gives CDR1 SGHRS, CDR2 YFSETQ. V gave up 4 bases and J gave up 0 bases; unmatched junction bases: 3. CDR3 size: 15 residues. CDR3 sequence reads: CASSVGQGLNTEAFF. CDR3 DNA sequence: TGCGCCAGCAGCGTGGGACAGGGGTTGAACACTGAAGCTTTCTTT.

This chain uses TRBV6-6 with TRBJ1-2; D is unclear. CDR3 length equals 15 residues. V lost 2 bases and J 6 bases, leaving 16 bases between the germline ends. CDR1 MNHNY and CDR2 SVGAGI come from the germline V gene (reference sequence). This CDR3 is CASSYTAGLLDGYTF. The CDR3 coding sequence is TGTGCCAGCAGTTACACGGCGGGCCTTTTGGATGGCTACACCTTC.

This clone has only one observation. V and J are TRBV28 and TRBJ2-5, with 7 bases aligning to TRBD1. V lost 5 bases to trimming and J lost 0 bases; unmatched junction nucleotides: 9. Germline values: CDR1 MDHEN, CDR2 SYDVKM. The CDR3 consists of 16 residues. CDR3 in amino acids: CASSKTGNKYQETQYF. CDR3 DNA: TGTGCCAGCAGTAAGACAGGGAACAAGTACCAAGAGACCCAGTACTTC.

The V gene is TRBV19, the J gene TRBJ1-5, with 10 positions matching TRBD1. This CDR3 spans 16 amino acids. The V gene end was trimmed by 4 bases and the J gene end by 7 bases; junction bases not matched to a gene: 10. The germline gives CDR1 LNHDA, CDR2 SQIVND (reference sequence). As DNA, the CDR3 is TGTGCCAGTAGTAAACGGACAGGGGGTCTCGGGCAGCCCCAGCATTTT. Encoded protein: CASSKRTGGLGQPQHF.

The genes are TRBV10-2 and TRBJ2-1; 14 nucleotides align to TRBD2. CDR3 length: 16 amino acids. Germline V gene lookup returns CDR1 WSHSY and CDR2 SAAADI. Trimming at V came to 4 bases and at J to 7 bases, leaving 6 bases not matched to a gene. CDR3 residues: CASSAPGTSGRNEQFF. The DNA of the CDR3 is TGCGCCAGCAGTGCCCCCGGGACTAGCGGGAGAAATGAGCAGTTCTTC.